This is a list of T cell receptor beta chains from one sample in a study of blood T cell repertoires in COVID-19. The assay was immunoSEQ multiplex PCR, and TCRdb's table has in-frame clones only and misses some. The table lists about 44,000 clones, roughly 87% of them singletons. Sequenced material: peripheral blood. The receptors originated from a woman aged 80 or over in a cohort sampled during active or convalescent COVID-19. Both conserved end residues are part of each CDR3. D genes are given only for firm matches. Expanded clones are given a class, and other clones once, few, many or no size at all.

TRBV5-1,TRBD2,-,TRBJ2-2,TGCGCCAGCAGGGCACTAGCGGGGGGCTACACCGGGGAGCTGTTTTTT,CASRALAGGYTGELFF
TRBV5-4,-,once,TRBJ2-1,TGTGCCAGCAGCTTCAGGGTCGGGGGTGAGCAGTTCTTC,CASSFRVGGEQFF
TRBV19,TRBD2,-,TRBJ2-1,TGTGCCAGTAGTGCGGCTAGCGGGGGGGCCGGTCATGAGCAGTTCTTC,CASSAASGGAGHEQFF
TRBV30,-,-,TRBJ1-5,TGTGCCTGGAGCGTAACAGGTCTGAGCAATCAGCCCCAGCATTTT,CAWSVTGLSNQPQHF
TRBV10-3,TRBD1,-,TRBJ1-1,TGTGCCATCAGTGGGGGACAGTTAGAAGCTTTCTTT,CAISGGQLEAFF
TRBV9,TRBD1,-,TRBJ1-2,TGTGCCAGCAGCTCGGGACAGCTAGGCTATGGCTACACCTTC,CASSSGQLGYGYTF
TRBV2,TRBD2,-,TRBJ2-5,TGTGCCAGTGGTTGGCAAAGCGGGGGGGCCAGGACTCAAGAGACCCAGTACTTC,CASGWQSGGARTQETQYF
TRBV5-6,-,-,TRBJ1-2,TGTGCCAGCAGCTTGCAGGGAACCTATGGCTACACCTTC,CASSLQGTYGYTF
TRBV6-5,TRBD1,-,TRBJ1-1,TGTGCCAGCAGTTACTGGGTGCCGGGACAGCGCACTGAAGCTTTCTTT,CASSYWVPGQRTEAFF
TRBV19,TRBD1,-,TRBJ1-5,TGTGCCAGTAGTATCTGGACAGGAACCGTAAATCAGCCCCAGCATTTT,CASSIWTGTVNQPQHF
TRBV29-1,-,-,TRBJ2-1,TGCAGCGTTCCTCTAGTGGGCTACAGGGATGAGCAGTTCTTC,CSVPLVGYRDEQFF
TRBV7-9,-,-,TRBJ1-3,TGTGCCAGCAGCTTGTCGGGCTCGGGGGGAAACACCATATATTTT,CASSLSGSGGNTIYF
TRBV20-1,TRBD1,-,TRBJ1-1,TGCAGTGCTAGTGGACAGGGTGTTCGGACTGAAGCTTTCTTT,CSASGQGVRTEAFF
TRBV30,-,-,TRBJ2-7,TGTGCCTGGAGTGTTGGGGACACCGAGCAGTACTTC,CAWSVGDTEQYF
TRBV7-2,TRBD2,-,TRBJ2-2,TGTGCCAGCAGCTTAGAACCGGGAGGCAACACCGGGGAGCTGTTTTTT,CASSLEPGGNTGELFF
TRBV5-4,-,-,TRBJ2-2,TGTGCCAGCAGCTTGGACCGGGAGAACACCGGGGAGCTGTTTTTT,CASSLDRENTGELFF
TRBV29-1,-,-,TRBJ2-7,TGCAGCGTGGGGGCCCCCTCCTACGAGCAGTACTTC,CSVGAPSYEQYF
TRBV24-1,-,-,TRBJ2-1,TGTGCCACCAGTGATTTGTCCGGTTCCTCCTACAATGAGCAGTTCTTC,CATSDLSGSSYNEQFF
TRBV18,TRBD1,-,TRBJ1-4,TGTGCCAGCTCCGTGATTACGACGGGACAGGGTTCTAATGAAAAACTGTTTTTT,CASSVITTGQGSNEKLFF
TRBV7-2,-,once,TRBJ2-2,TGTGCCAGCAGCCCCTTGAACACCGGGGAGCTGTTTTTT,CASSPLNTGELFF
TRBV10-3,-,-,TRBJ2-6,TGTGCCATCAGTGACTTTGCTGGGGCCAACGTCCTGACTTTC,CAISDFAGANVLTF
TRBV30,TRBD1,-,TRBJ1-5,TGTGCCTGGAGTATCGACAGGGCCCAGCATTTT,CAWSIDRAQHF
TRBV6-5,-,-,TRBJ1-2,TGTGCCAGCAGTTACTCCAGGTCGGGGGACTATGGCTACACCTTC,CASSYSRSGDYGYTF
TRBV12-3/TRBV12-4,-,-,TRBJ1-1,TGTGCCAGCAGTTTAGGTGCGGACACTGAAGCTTTCTTT,CASSLGADTEAFF
TRBV11-3,TRBD1,-,TRBJ2-7,TGTGCCAGCACCTTTGGACAGGTTGCCTACGAGCAGTACTTC,CASTFGQVAYEQYF
TRBV11-2,TRBD2,-,TRBJ2-5,TGTGCCAGCAGCATGGGACGACTAGCGGGATTCCGGCAAGAGACCCAGTACTTC,CASSMGRLAGFRQETQYF
TRBV3-1/TRBV3-2,-,-,TRBJ2-1,TGTGCCAGCAGTTACGCGAGCTCCTACAATGAGCAGTTCTTC,CASSYASSYNEQFF
TRBV19,TRBD1,-,TRBJ1-1,TGTGCCAGTAGTTCTCCGACAGGGAGACTGAACACTGAAGCTTTCTTT,CASSSPTGRLNTEAFF
TRBV10-1,TRBD1,few,TRBJ1-6,TGCGCCAGCAGGAGACAGGGAAGCTCCTATAATTCACCCCTCCACTTT,CASRRQGSSYNSPLHF
TRBV4-2,TRBD2,-,TRBJ2-3,TGTGCCAGCAGCCAGGGGGGACTAGCGGGGCCAGGGGATACGCAGTATTTT,CASSQGGLAGPGDTQYF
TRBV19,TRBD1,-,TRBJ1-2,TGTGCCAGTACTGGGCCGGCAGGGGGCCAATATGGCTACACCTTC,CASTGPAGGQYGYTF
TRBV2,-,-,TRBJ1-6,TGTGCCAGCGGACAGATTAGTTCACCCCTCCACTTT,CASGQISSPLHF
TRBV12-5,-,-,TRBJ1-1,-,CASGLVGQGALFF
TRBV9,TRBD2,-,TRBJ2-2,TGTGCCAGCAGCGTAGCTCCCGCGCGGACTAGCGGTAGTGGGGAGCTGTTTTTT,CASSVAPARTSGSGELFF
TRBV6-2/TRBV6-3,TRBD1,-,TRBJ1-1,TGTGCCAGCAGTTGGACAGGGACCACTGAAGCTTTCTTT,CASSWTGTTEAFF
TRBV7-2,-,-,TRBJ1-5,TGTGCCAGCAGCTTTACTCCGGGGGTTGGGAGTCAGCCCCAGCATTTT,CASSFTPGVGSQPQHF
TRBV6-5,TRBD1,-,TRBJ2-5,TGTGCCAGCAGTTACCTTCCCGGGACAGGAGAGACCCAGTACTTC,CASSYLPGTGETQYF
TRBV7-3,TRBD2,once,TRBJ2-7,TGTGCCAGCAGCCTTAGCGGGGAAAACGAGCAGTACTTC,CASSLSGENEQYF
TRBV7-3,TRBD1,-,TRBJ2-1,TGTGCCAGCAGCTCACCGCGACAGGGCTACAATGAGCAGTTCTTC,CASSSPRQGYNEQFF
TRBV25-1,-,-,TRBJ1-1,TGTGCCAGCCCAGGGTATGGGCAAGCTTTCTTT,CASPGYGQAFF
TRBV5-1,-,-,TRBJ2-5,TGCGCCAGCAGCTTGGGTAGCGTAGAGACCCAGTACTTC,CASSLGSVETQYF
TRBV7-6,-,-,TRBJ1-6,TGTGCCAGCAGCTCGACGCAGGGAGGCAATTCACCCCTCCACTTT,CASSSTQGGNSPLHF
TRBV12-3/TRBV12-4,-,-,TRBJ1-1,TGTGCCAGCAGTTTATCGTCCAACACTGAAGCTTTCTTT,CASSLSSNTEAFF
TRBV9,TRBD1,-,TRBJ1-2,TGTGCCAGCAGCGTGGCGGGACAGGGGAAAGTTAACTATGGCTACACCTTC,CASSVAGQGKVNYGYTF
TRBV18,-,-,TRBJ1-1,TGTGCCAGCTCGCAGACGGGGGGCACTGAAGCTTTCTTT,CASSQTGGTEAFF
TRBV10-3,TRBD2,once,TRBJ2-1,TGTGCCATTTCTCAGCGGGACTACAATGAGCAGTTCTTC,CAISQRDYNEQFF
TRBV9,TRBD2,-,TRBJ2-3,TGTGCCAGCAGCGTAGAGGGACTAGCGGGAGGGCCTGCAGATACGCAGTATTTT,CASSVEGLAGGPADTQYF
TRBV27,-,-,TRBJ1-2,TGTGCCAGCAGTTTGCGCCTCGGGGGGGCTGGCTACACCTTC,CASSLRLGGAGYTF
TRBV9,TRBD2,-,TRBJ2-1,TGTGCCAGCACCGAAAGCGGGAGTGTGTACAATGAGCAGTTCTTC,CASTESGSVYNEQFF
TRBV6-5,-,-,TRBJ1-4,TGTGCCAGCAGGGCCTGGGGGGGGGATGAAAAACTGTTTTTT,CASRAWGGDEKLFF
TRBV5-1,TRBD2,-,TRBJ2-3,TGCGCCAGCAGCCCCCCCTTAGCGGGAGGGGCAGATACGCAGTATTTT,CASSPPLAGGADTQYF
TRBV11-1,TRBD2,-,TRBJ2-2,TGTGCCAGCGGGAGGGCCGGGGAGCTGTTTTTT,CASGRAGELFF
TRBV11-3,-,-,TRBJ2-2,TGTGCCAGCAGCTACGGCGGGACCTACGGGGAGCTGTTTTTT,CASSYGGTYGELFF
TRBV7-8,TRBD1,-,TRBJ2-3,TGTGCCAGCAGCCCGGGACAGGTAACGCAGTATTTT,CASSPGQVTQYF
TRBV10-3,-,-,TRBJ1-2,TGTGCCATCAGCGGGATTAGTGAGGGTGGCTACACCTTC,CAISGISEGGYTF
TRBV3-1/TRBV3-2,-,-,TRBJ2-7,TGTGCCAGCAGCCACCTTACTAGCCATGACGAGCAGTACTTC,CASSHLTSHDEQYF
TRBV7-2,TRBD1,-,TRBJ2-3,TGTGCCAGCAGCCGGGACAGGTACACAGATACGCAGTATTTT,CASSRDRYTDTQYF
TRBV25-1,-,-,TRBJ1-2,TGTGCCAGCAGTGAGCCCTCCCGGGGATCGAACTATGGCTACACCTTC,CASSEPSRGSNYGYTF